Each of the 30 T cell receptor beta chains below was sequenced from the same sample in a study of vaccination and CD4 T cells after COVID-19. CD4+ T cells that had been cultured provided DNA sequenced with the Oncomine TCR Beta short-read assay. MiXCR, run by TCRdb on the PCR reads, gives a single entry per CDR3 protein. The sample contains some 21,000 distinct CDR3 sequences, about 42% of which appear only once. Treatment: 10-day PBMC culture with coronavirus spike peptide pools or control peptides (ViraFEST assay). Their cognate antigens are unknown. The sample in question was CD4+ T cells from blood, cultured in vitro, obtained before SARS-CoV-2 vaccination. The receptor set was obtained from a human donor who received a COVID-19 vaccine.

This clonotype was counted between two and nine times. The rearrangement joins TRBV30 to TRBJ1-3, with D unclear. V lost 2 bases and J lost 4, with 15 bases in between. There are 15 residues in the CDR3. Looked up from germline, CDR1 is GTSNPN and CDR2 is SVGIG (reference sequence). The CDR3 DNA reads as TGTGCCTGGAGTTGGAGAGCAGGTTGGGGAAACACCATATATTTT. This sequence encodes CAWSWRAGWGNTIYF.

This clonotype came up a few times. V usage is TRBV12-3 or TRBV12-4 and J usage is TRBJ2-1, with 8 bases lining up with TRBD2. V lost 0 bases, J lost 4 bases, and 2 bases stayed unmatched. CDR3 size: 15 residues. The CDR3 sequence is CASSLAGLVYNEQFF. The CDR3 coding sequence is TGTGCCAGCAGTTTAGCGGGACTAGTGTACAATGAGCAGTTCTTC.

V and J are TRBV15 and TRBJ1-6; the D is unclear. The CDR3 covers 12 residues. In germline, CDR1 is LNHNV, CDR2 YYDKDF (reference sequence). Trimming pared 10 bases from V and 5 bases from J, leaving 9 bases between. The CDR3 nucleotides are TGTGCCAGCGGCGACAATAATTCACCCCTCCACTTT. This encodes CASGDNNSPLHF. Full variable domain (rest looked up from reference TRBV15 and TRBJ1-6): DAMVIQNPRYQVTQFGKPVTLSCSQTLNHNVMYWYQQKSSQAPKLLFHYYDKDFNNEADTPDNFQSRRPNTSFCFLDIRSPGLGDTAMYLCASGDNNSPLHFGNGTRLTVT.

This chain links TRBV10-1 with TRBJ2-5; unclear D gene. Looked up from germline, CDR1 is WNHNN and CDR2 is SYGVQD (reference sequence). There are 15 residues in the CDR3. Trimming removed 6 bases from V and 1 base from J, with 15 bases in between. DNA of the CDR3: TGCGCCAGCAGCGCCCAGGCCACGGCCCAAGAGACCCAGTACTTC. Translated: CASSAQATAQETQYF.

The J gene is TRBJ2-5, the V gene TRBV2; tentatively, D is TRBD1 (5 bases). CDR3 size: 16 residues. Trimming took 5 bases from V and 2 from J, leaving 18 bases between them. Germline values: CDR1 SNHLY, CDR2 FYNNEI. CDR3 nucleotides: TGTGCCAGCAGTCCATATCGCCAGGGTAAACAAGAGACCCAGTACTTC. Translation gives CASSPYRQGKQETQYF.

The chain employs TRBV6-1 and TRBJ2-7; 9 positions match TRBD1. CDR3 size: 14 residues. Germline V gene lookup returns CDR1 MNHNS and CDR2 SASEGT. Trimming removed 4 bases from V and 4 bases from J; junction bases left unmatched: 5. The CDR3 protein is CASSGDRGSYEQYF. The CDR3 DNA reads as TGTGCCAGCAGTGGAGACAGGGGGTCGTACGAGCAGTACTTC.

A remark on this clonotype: One end of the junction is discordant with germline, which a read error may explain. The V call is TRBV6-1, the J call TRBJ2-1, with unresolved D. From germline, CDR1 is MNHNS and CDR2 SASEGT. CDR3 length: 14 amino acids. The CDR3 DNA follows: TGTGCCAGCAGCCTGGGGAAGCGTTACAATGGGCAGTTCTTC. This encodes CASSLGKRYNGQFF.

The gene calls are TRBV27 and TRBJ2-5; D remains ambiguous. The CDR3 totals 13 residues. Germline V gives CDR1 MNHEY, CDR2 SMNVEV (reference sequence). V lost 5 bases, J lost 3 bases, and 10 bases lay in between. The CDR3 sequence is CASSDDWKETQYF. For the CDR3, the DNA is TGTGCCAGCAGTGACGACTGGAAAGAGACCCAGTACTTC.

The rearrangement uses TRBV6-5 and TRBJ1-6, with TRBD1 matching 10 bases. V gave up 0 bases and J gave up 0 bases; unmatched junction bases: 2. The V gene's germline CDR1 is MNHEY and CDR2 SVGAGI. This CDR3 region has 18 residues. CDR3 amino acids: CASSYSRTGGSYNSPLHF. As DNA, the CDR3 is TGTGCCAGCAGTTACTCACGGACAGGGGGCTCCTATAATTCACCCCTCCACTTT.

DNA of the CDR3: TGCAGTGCTAGAAACCTTGCGGATAGCACAGATACGCAGTATTTT. It encodes CSARNLADSTDTQYF. The gene calls are TRBV20-1 and TRBJ2-3; D is undetermined. Germline V gene data show CDR1 as DFQATT and CDR2 as SNEGSKA (reference sequence). CDR3 length: 15 amino acids. The V and J ends lost 2 bases and 0 bases respectively, with 12 bases between them.

The rearrangement joins TRBV5-1 to TRBJ2-1, with 9 positions matching TRBD2. Germline CDR1 is SGHRS and CDR2 is YFSETQ. J lost 0 bases, V lost 0 bases, and 4 bases had no gene match. The CDR3 contains 17 residues. CDR3 sequence (DNA): TGCGCCAGCAGCTTGGTACGAGCGGGGGGCTCCTACAATGAGCAGTTCTTC. Translating it yields CASSLVRAGGSYNEQFF.

The chain uses TRBV12-3 or TRBV12-4 and TRBJ1-2, with no clear D. The CDR3 totals 13 residues. V dropped 2 bases and J dropped 0 bases, with 4 bases sitting between them. This chain's CDR3 is CASSLRSNYGYTF. CDR3 DNA sequence: TGTGCCAGCAGTTTAAGGTCTAACTATGGCTACACCTTC.

The CDR3 bases are TGTGCCAGCAGTTACGACAGGGGGAGTCAGCCCCAGCATTTT. It encodes CASSYDRGSQPQHF. The chain has TRBV5-6 and TRBJ1-5; 9 bases agree with TRBD1. This CDR3 contains 14 residues. Germline CDR1 is SGHDT and CDR2 is YYEEEE. The J segment lost 6 bases and the V segment lost 5 bases, leaving 6 bases of the junction unmatched.

Comments on this clonotype: The conserved phenylalanine or tryptophan is not found at the CDR3 terminus, so this likely reflects a read error. J is TRBJ1-2 and V is TRBV6-1; the D is unclear. From germline, CDR1 is MNHNS and CDR2 SASEGT. The CDR3 has 13 residues. Trimming removed 2 bases from V and 3 bases from J, with 7 bases in between. The DNA for the CDR3 is TGTGCCAGCAGTGAAAGGCAGGACTATGGCTACACCTCC. It is translated as CASSERQDYGYTS.

This clonotype appeared a few times. This chain uses TRBV19 with TRBJ1-1; D is unclear. Germline V CDR1 and CDR2: LNHDA, SQIVND (reference sequence). CDR3 length: 14 residues. Trimming cost V 1 base and J 4 bases, with 10 bases left between them. The CDR3 sequence: CASSIAGVGTEAFF. The CDR3 DNA reads TGTGCCAGTAGTATAGCCGGGGTTGGCACTGAAGCTTTCTTT. Looking up the rest from reference TRBV19 and TRBJ1-1 gives the full variable domain: DGGITQSPKYLFRKEGQNVTLSCEQNLNHDAMYWYRQDPGQGLRLIYYSQIVNDFQKGDIAEGYSVSREKKESFPLTVTSAQKNPTAFYLCASSIAGVGTEAFFGQGTRLTVV.

The chain combines TRBV18 with TRBJ1-1; 9 bases align to TRBD1. The CDR3 covers 15 residues. Germline assignment: CDR1 KGHSH and CDR2 LQKENI. The V segment lost 5 bases and the J segment 1 base; nucleotides outside the gene matches: 5. For the CDR3, the DNA is TGTGCCAGCTCATTGGGACAGGGTAGGAACACTGAAGCTTTCTTT. This sequence encodes CASSLGQGRNTEAFF. The variable domain in full, with the rest retrieved from reference TRBV18 and TRBJ1-1, is NAGVMQNPRHLVRRRGQEARLRCSPMKGHSHVYWYRQLPEEGLKFMVYLQKENIIDESGMPKERFSAEFPKEGPSILRIQQVVRGDSAAYFCASSLGQGRNTEAFFGQGTRLTVV.

V gene TRBV19 combines with J gene TRBJ2-6; D is perhaps TRBD1 (6 bases). This CDR3 contains 17 residues. CDR1 LNHDA and CDR2 SQIVND come from the germline V gene (reference sequence). Trimming stripped 2 bases from V and 0 bases from J, with 11 bases between. The CDR3 sequence is CASSIQLGGSGANVLTF. CDR3 nucleotides: TGTGCCAGTAGTATACAGCTAGGGGGCTCTGGGGCCAACGTCCTGACTTTC.

This clonotype was seen only a few times. The chain recombines TRBV11-2 with TRBJ2-5; D remains unclear. CDR1 is SGHAT and CDR2 is FQNNGV in the germline V gene. The CDR3 consists of 16 residues. V gave up 5 bases and J gave up 3 bases, with 19 bases separating them. The CDR3, as DNA: TGTGCCAGCAGCCCTGATTCTGGGTCGAGTGAAGAGACCCAGTACTTC. This encodes CASSPDSGSSEETQYF.

This chain uses TRBV19 with TRBJ2-3, with 10 bases lining up with TRBD1. Trimming at V came to 3 bases and at J to 4 bases, leaving 4 bases not matched to a gene. The CDR3 extends over 15 amino acids. The germline V gene encodes CDR1 LNHDA and CDR2 SQIVND (reference sequence). The CDR3 DNA reads as TGTGCCAGTAGTATCCGGACAGGGGGGGCAGATACGCAGTATTTT. Translation: CASSIRTGGADTQYF. Based on the CDR3 plus reference TRBV19 and TRBJ2-3, the full variable domain is DGGITQSPKYLFRKEGQNVTLSCEQNLNHDAMYWYRQDPGQGLRLIYYSQIVNDFQKGDIAEGYSVSREKKESFPLTVTSAQKNPTAFYLCASSIRTGGADTQYFGPGTRLTVL.

V and J are TRBV11-2 and TRBJ1-2, with a possible D match to TRBD1 (5 bases). The CDR3 loop spans 14 amino acids. Germline values: CDR1 SGHAT, CDR2 FQNNGV. Trimming removed 4 bases from V and 2 bases from J, with 11 bases in between. The CDR3 sequence: CASSSLTENYGYTF. As DNA, the CDR3 is TGTGCCAGCAGCTCCCTGACAGAGAACTATGGCTACACCTTC.

The rearrangement uses TRBV5-1 and TRBJ1-5; D gene uncertain. CDR1 SGHRS and CDR2 YFSETQ come from the germline V gene. This CDR3 contains 14 residues. Deletions cut 0 bases from V and 0 bases from J, with 4 bases between. The CDR3 loop is CASSLDSSNQPQHF. The CDR3 coding sequence is TGCGCCAGCAGCTTGGACAGTAGCAATCAGCCCCAGCATTTT.

The chain is built from TRBV20-1 and TRBJ1-3, with D possibly being TRBD1 (5 bases). The V gene's germline CDR1 is DFQATT and CDR2 SNEGSKA (reference sequence). Trimming pared 0 bases from V and 0 bases from J, leaving 9 bases between. This CDR3 comprises 15 residues. CDR3 protein: CSARDDSYSGNTIYF. The CDR3 coding sequence is TGCAGTGCTAGAGATGACAGCTACTCTGGAAACACCATATATTTT.

The V call is TRBV20-1, the J call TRBJ2-3, with D tentatively TRBD1 (6 bases). This CDR3 has 14 amino acids. Germline CDR1 reads DFQATT; CDR2 reads SNEGSKA (reference sequence). Trimming pared 5 bases from V and 1 base from J, leaving 13 bases between. The CDR3 sequence is CSAYREVGTDTQYF. The DNA for the CDR3 is TGCAGTGCTTACAGGGAAGTGGGCACAGATACGCAGTATTTT.

The chain joins TRBV6-1 to TRBJ2-1; the D gene could be TRBD1 or TRBD2 (6 bases each). Trimming took 5 bases from V and 3 from J, leaving 14 bases between them. CDR1 MNHNS and CDR2 SASEGT come from the germline V gene. This CDR3 has 15 amino acids. CDR3: CASSPLGGNYNEQFF. In nucleotides, the CDR3 is TGTGCCAGCAGTCCGCTCGGGGGCAACTACAATGAGCAGTTCTTC.

The chain joins TRBV5-8 to TRBJ2-6; the D is unclear. CDR3 size: 16 residues. Germline CDR1 reads SGHTS; CDR2 reads YDEGEE. Trimming took off 4 bases at V and 4 bases at J, with 15 bases between the two ends. This chain's CDR3 is CASSPGLGSGANVLTF. CDR3 DNA sequence: TGTGCCAGCAGCCCCGGGCTGGGCTCAGGGGCCAACGTCCTGACTTTC.

A few counts support this clonotype. The rearrangement joins TRBV6-1 to TRBJ2-3, with D possibly being TRBD1 or TRBD2 (5 bases each). The germline V gene has CDR1 MNHNS and CDR2 SASEGT. The CDR3 contains 13 residues. Trimming took 6 bases from V and 2 from J, leaving 9 bases between them. The CDR3 region is CASRWDLTDTQYF. The CDR3 region has the DNA TGTGCCAGCAGGTGGGACCTCACAGATACGCAGTATTTT.

V gene TRBV6-5 combines with J gene TRBJ2-5; D is unclear. CDR1 and CDR2 (germline): MNHEY, SVGAGI. The V and J ends lost 0 bases and 2 bases respectively, with 10 bases between them. There are 15 residues in the CDR3. CDR3 loop: CASSYSSPPQETQYF. CDR3 nucleotides: TGTGCCAGCAGTTACTCGAGTCCTCCGCAAGAGACCCAGTACTTC.

In its sample, this clonotype was seen a few times. The chain is built from TRBV6-1 and TRBJ1-2; 7 nucleotides line up with TRBD1. The CDR3 spans 12 residues. The ends lost 6 bases at V and 2 bases at J; junction bases unmatched: 0. Germline V gene lookup returns CDR1 MNHNS and CDR2 SASEGT. CDR3 in DNA: TGTGCCAGCAGACAGGGGAACTATGGCTACACCTTC. Protein sequence: CASRQGNYGYTF.

This clonotype was seen only a few times. This chain uses TRBV27 with TRBJ1-6; 9 bases match TRBD1. In germline, CDR1 is MNHEY, CDR2 SMNVEV (reference sequence). V trimming: 4 bases; J trimming: 4 bases; junction bases outside the gene matches: 2. The CDR3 has 15 amino acids. The DNA of the CDR3 is TGTGCCAGCAGTTCGACAGGGGGTTATAATTCACCCCTCCACTTT. Translated, it gives CASSSTGGYNSPLHF.

The chain employs TRBV5-1 and TRBJ2-5; 7 bases align to TRBD2. Germline V gives CDR1 SGHRS, CDR2 YFSETQ. The CDR3 is made up of 13 amino acids. Trimming at V came to 5 bases and at J to 2 bases, leaving 3 bases not matched to a gene. CDR3 loop: CASSWGLQETQYF. The CDR3 coding sequence is TGCGCCAGCAGTTGGGGACTACAAGAGACCCAGTACTTC. Full variable domain (rest looked up from reference TRBV5-1 and TRBJ2-5): KAGVTQTPRYLIKTRGQQVTLSCSPISGHRSVSWYQQTPGQGLQFLFEYFSETQRNKGNFPGRFSGRQFSNSRSEMNVSTLELGDSALYLCASSWGLQETQYFGPGTRLLVL.